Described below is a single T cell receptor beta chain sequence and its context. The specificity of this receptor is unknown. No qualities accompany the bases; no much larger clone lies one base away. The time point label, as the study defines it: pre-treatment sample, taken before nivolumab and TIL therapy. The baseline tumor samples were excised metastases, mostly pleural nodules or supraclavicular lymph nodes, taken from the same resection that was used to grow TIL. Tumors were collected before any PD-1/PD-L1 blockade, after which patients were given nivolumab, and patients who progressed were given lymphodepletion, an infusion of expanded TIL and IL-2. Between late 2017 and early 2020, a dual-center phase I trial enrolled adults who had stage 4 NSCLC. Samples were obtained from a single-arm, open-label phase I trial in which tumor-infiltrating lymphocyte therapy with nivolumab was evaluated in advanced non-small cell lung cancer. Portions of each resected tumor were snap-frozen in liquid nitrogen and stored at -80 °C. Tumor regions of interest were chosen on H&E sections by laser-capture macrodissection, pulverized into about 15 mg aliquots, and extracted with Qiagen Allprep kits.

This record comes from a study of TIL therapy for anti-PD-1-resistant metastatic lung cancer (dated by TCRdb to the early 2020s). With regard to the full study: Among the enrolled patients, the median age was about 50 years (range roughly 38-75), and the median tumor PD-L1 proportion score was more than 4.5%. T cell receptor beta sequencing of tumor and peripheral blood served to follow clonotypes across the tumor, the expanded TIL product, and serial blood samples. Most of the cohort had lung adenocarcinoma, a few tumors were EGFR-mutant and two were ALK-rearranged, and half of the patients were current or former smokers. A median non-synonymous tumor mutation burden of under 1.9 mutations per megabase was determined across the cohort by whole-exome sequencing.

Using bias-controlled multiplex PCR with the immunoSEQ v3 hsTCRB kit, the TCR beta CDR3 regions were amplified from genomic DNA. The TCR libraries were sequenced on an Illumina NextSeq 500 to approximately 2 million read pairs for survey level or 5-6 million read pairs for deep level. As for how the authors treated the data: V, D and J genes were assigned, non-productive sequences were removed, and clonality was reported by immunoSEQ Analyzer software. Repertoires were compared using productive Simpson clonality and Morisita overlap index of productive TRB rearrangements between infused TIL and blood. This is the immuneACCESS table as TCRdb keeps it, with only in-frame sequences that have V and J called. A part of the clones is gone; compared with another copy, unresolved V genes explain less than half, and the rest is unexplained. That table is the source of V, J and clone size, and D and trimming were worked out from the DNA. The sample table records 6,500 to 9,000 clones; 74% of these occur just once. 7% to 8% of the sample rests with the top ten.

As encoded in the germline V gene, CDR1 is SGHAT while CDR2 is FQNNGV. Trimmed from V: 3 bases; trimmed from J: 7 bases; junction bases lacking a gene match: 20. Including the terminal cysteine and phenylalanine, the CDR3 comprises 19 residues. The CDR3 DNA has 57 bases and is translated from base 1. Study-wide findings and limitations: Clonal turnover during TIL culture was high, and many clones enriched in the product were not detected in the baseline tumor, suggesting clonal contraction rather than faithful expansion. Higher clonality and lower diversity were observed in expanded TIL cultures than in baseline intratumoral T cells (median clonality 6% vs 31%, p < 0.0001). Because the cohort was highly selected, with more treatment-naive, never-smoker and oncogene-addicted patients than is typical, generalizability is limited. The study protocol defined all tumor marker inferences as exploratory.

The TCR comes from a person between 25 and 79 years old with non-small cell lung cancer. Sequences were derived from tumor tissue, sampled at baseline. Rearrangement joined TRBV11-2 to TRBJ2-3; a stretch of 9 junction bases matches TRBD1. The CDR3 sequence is CASSFGGTGSRVAVNTQYF. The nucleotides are TGTGCCAGCAGCTTTGGCGGGACAGGGTCTAGGGTGGCCGTCAATACGCAGTATTTT.